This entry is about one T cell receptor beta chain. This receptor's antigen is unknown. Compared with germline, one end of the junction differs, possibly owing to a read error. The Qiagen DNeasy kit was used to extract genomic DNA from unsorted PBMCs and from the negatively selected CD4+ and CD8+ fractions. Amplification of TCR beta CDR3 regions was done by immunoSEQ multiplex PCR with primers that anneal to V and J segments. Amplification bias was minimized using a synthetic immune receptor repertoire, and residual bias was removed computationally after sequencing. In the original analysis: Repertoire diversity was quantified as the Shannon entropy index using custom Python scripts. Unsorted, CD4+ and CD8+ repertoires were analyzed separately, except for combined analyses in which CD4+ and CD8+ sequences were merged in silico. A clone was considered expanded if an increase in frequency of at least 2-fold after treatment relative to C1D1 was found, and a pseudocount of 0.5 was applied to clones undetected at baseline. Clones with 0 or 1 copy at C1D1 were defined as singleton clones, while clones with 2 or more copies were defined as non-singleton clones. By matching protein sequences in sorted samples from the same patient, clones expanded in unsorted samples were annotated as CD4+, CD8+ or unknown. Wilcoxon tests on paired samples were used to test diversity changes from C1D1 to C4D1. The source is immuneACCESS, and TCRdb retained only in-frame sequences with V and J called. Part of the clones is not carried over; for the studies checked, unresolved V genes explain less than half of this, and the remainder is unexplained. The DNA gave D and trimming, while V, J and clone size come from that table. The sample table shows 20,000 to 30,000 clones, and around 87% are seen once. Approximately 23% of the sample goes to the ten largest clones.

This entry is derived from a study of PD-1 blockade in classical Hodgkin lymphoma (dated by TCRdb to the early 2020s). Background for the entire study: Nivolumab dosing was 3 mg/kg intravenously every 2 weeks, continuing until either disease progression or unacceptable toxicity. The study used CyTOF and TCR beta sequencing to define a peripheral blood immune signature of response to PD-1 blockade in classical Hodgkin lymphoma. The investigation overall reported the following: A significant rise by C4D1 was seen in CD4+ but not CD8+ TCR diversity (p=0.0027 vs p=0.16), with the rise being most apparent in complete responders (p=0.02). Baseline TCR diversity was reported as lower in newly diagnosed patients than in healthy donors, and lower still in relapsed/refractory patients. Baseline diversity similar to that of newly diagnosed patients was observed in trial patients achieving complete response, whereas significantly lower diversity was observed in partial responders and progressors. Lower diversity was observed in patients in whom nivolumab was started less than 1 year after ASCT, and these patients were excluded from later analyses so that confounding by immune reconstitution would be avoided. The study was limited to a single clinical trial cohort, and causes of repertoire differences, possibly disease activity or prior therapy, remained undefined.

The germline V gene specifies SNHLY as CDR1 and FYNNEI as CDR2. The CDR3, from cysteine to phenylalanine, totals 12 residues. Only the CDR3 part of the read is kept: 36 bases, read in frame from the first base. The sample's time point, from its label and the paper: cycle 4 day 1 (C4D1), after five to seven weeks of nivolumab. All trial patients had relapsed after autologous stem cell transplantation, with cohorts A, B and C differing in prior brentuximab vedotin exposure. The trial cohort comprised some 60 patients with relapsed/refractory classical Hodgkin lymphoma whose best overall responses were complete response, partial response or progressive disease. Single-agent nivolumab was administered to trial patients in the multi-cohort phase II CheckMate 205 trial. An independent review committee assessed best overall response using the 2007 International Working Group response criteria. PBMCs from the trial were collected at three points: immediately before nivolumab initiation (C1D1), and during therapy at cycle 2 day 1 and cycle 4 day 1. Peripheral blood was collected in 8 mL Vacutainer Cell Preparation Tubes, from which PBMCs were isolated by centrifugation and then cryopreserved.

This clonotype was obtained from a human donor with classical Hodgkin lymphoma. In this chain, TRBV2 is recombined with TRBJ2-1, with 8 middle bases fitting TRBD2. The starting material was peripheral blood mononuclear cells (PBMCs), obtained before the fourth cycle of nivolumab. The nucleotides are TGTGCCAGTCAGCGGGAGTACAATGAGCAATTCTTC. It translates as CASQREYNEQFF.